This TCR beta chain stems from a study of blood T cell repertoires in COVID-19. Germline lookup yields CDR1 MGHRA and CDR2 YSYEKL. Trimming took off 3 bases at V and 3 bases at J, with 14 bases between the two ends. This CDR3 has 16 amino acids. Some clones are missing from TCRdb's copy, which holds only in-frame ones; the method was immunoSEQ multiplex PCR. The sample lists roughly 80,000 clones, about 79% seen once, with about 16% in the top ten. V is TRBV4-1 and J is TRBJ2-2; D possibly corresponds to TRBD1 (6 bases). The sequenced sample was peripheral blood. This clonotype was obtained from a human donor in a cohort sampled during active COVID-19. The CDR3 coding sequence is TGCGCCAGCAGCCACGGTCCGGGACAAGACACCGGGGAGCTGTTTTTT. It translates to CASSHGPGQDTGELFF.